A single sample gave rise to the 13 T cell receptor beta chains below, sequenced in a study of blood T cells in healthy people across ages. Primed by a sample-barcoded 5' primer and a J-beta primer mix, a second PCR proceeded for about 6 to 12 cycles. TCRdb analysed the 5' RACE reads with MiXCR anew, one entry per CDR3 protein. Of approximately 1,000,000 distinct CDR3 sequences detected, 40% to 55% appear once; the ten largest clones hold 18%. Material: blood. The receptor source for this set is a woman aged 55-70 years in good health.

V usage is TRBV27 and J usage is TRBJ2-7; 8 bases are a match to TRBD1. The better agreement between TRBJ2-5 and the DNA end casts doubt on the J call. Germline V gene lookup returns CDR1 MNHEY and CDR2 SMNVEV (reference sequence). The CDR3 covers 17 residues. Here the CDR3 reads CASSPVFGTGYGETQYF. CDR3 nucleotide sequence: TGTGCCAGCAGCCCAGTCTTCGGGACAGGTTACGGTGAGACCCAGTACTTC.

The rearrangement links TRBV7-9 to TRBJ2-5; 9 bases match TRBD1. The CDR3 runs to 17 residues. The trim removed 5 bases at V and 11 bases at J, leaving 21 bases unmatched. Germline V gene data show CDR1 as SEHNR and CDR2 as FQNEAQ (reference sequence). Here the CDR3 DNA reads TGTGCCAGCAGCCCCGCCCTCCCAATGACAGGGGGAGGGGAGCAGTACTTC. It codes for CASSPALPMTGGGEQYF.

The chain joins TRBV5-1 to TRBJ1-2, with TRBD1 matching over 9 bases. The CDR3 extends over 15 amino acids. Germline CDR1 SGHRS, CDR2 YFSETQ. Trimming removed 3 bases from V and 7 bases from J; junction bases left unmatched: 10. As DNA, the CDR3 is TGCGCCAGCAGCTCGGGCTCACAGGGGGCTAGTGGCTACACCTTC. It codes for CASSSGSQGASGYTF.

This clonotype was recorded many times. The DNA for the CDR3 is TGTGCCAGCAGTCGGGGAGGTACGCAGTATTTT. Protein: CASSRGGTQYF. This rearrangement joins TRBV27 to TRBJ2-3, with D perhaps matching TRBD2 (6 bases). The CDR3 has 11 amino acids. V lost 5 bases to trimming and J lost 8 bases, with 8 bases between them. Per the germline V gene, CDR1 is MNHEY and CDR2 is SMNVEV (reference sequence).

The rearrangement links TRBV28 to TRBJ2-5; 9 bases line up with TRBD2. CDR1 is MDHEN and CDR2 is SYDVKM in the germline V gene. The CDR3 is 16 residues long. The trim removed 4 bases at V and 0 bases at J, leaving 6 bases unmatched. The CDR3 here is CASSSGLATYQETQYF. The CDR3 nucleotides are TGTGCCAGCAGTTCCGGACTAGCGACCTACCAAGAGACCCAGTACTTC.

In this sample, this clonotype turned up a few times. The rearrangement links TRBV5-1 to TRBJ2-5; TRBD2 matches at 9 bases. Losses at the gene ends were 3 bases for V and 5 bases for J; bases not matched to a gene: 11. The CDR3 is 16 residues long. The germline CDR1 and CDR2 sequences are SGHRS and YFSETQ. The DNA of the CDR3 is TGCGCCAGCAGCTCTGGTTCTAGCGGGATTCAGGAGACCCAGTACTTC. This codes for CASSSGSSGIQETQYF.

V is TRBV10-3 and J is TRBJ2-1; D is undetermined. CDR1 is ENHRY and CDR2 is SYGVKD in the germline V gene. Trimming left V 6 bases short and J 3 bases short, with 12 bases between. The CDR3 covers 14 residues. The CDR3 bases are TGTGCCATCAGCCAATCACTTTTCTACAATGAGCAGTTCTTC. Residues: CAISQSLFYNEQFF.

This clonotype was seen a few times. The V call is TRBV30, the J call TRBJ1-5, with a weak D call TRBD1 (5 bases). The germline V gene has CDR1 GTSNPN and CDR2 SVGIG (reference sequence). V gave up 0 bases and J gave up 2 bases, with 14 bases separating them. The CDR3 is made up of 16 amino acids. Here the CDR3 reads CAWSVNQGLRNQPQHF. The DNA of the CDR3 is TGTGCCTGGAGTGTTAATCAGGGCCTTCGCAATCAGCCCCAGCATTTT.

The chain recombines TRBV5-1 with TRBJ2-1; D is unclear. CDR1 and CDR2 (germline): SGHRS, YFSETQ. This CDR3 has 13 residues. V was cut by 3 bases and J by 6 bases, with 10 bases left in between. The CDR3 DNA sequence: TGCGCCAGCAGCTGGGAAGGGATCAATGAGCAGTTCTTC. It specifies CASSWEGINEQFF.

This clonotype was counted between two and nine times. The rearrangement links TRBV4-2 to TRBJ2-7; no reliable D call. This CDR3 spans 14 amino acids. V was clipped by 0 bases and J by 7 bases, with 13 bases between them. Germline values: CDR1 LGHNA, CDR2 YNFKEQ. The CDR3 region has the DNA TGTGCCAGCAGCCAAGAGGTAGTCCTCAATGAGCAGTACTTC. Translating it yields CASSQEVVLNEQYF.

This clonotype was found a few times. The genes are TRBV20-1 and TRBJ2-1; TRBD2 agrees at 9 bases. The CDR3 loop spans 14 amino acids. Germline assignment: CDR1 DFQATT and CDR2 SNEGSKA (reference sequence). V lost 0 bases to trimming and J lost 7 bases; unmatched junction nucleotides: 4. The CDR3 protein is CSARDTSGLNEQFF. DNA for the CDR3: TGCAGTGCTAGAGATACTAGCGGGTTGAATGAGCAGTTCTTC.

This clonotype was counted only a few times. This chain links TRBV5-1 with TRBJ1-1, with TRBD1 identical over 8 bases. V gave up 0 bases and J gave up 6 bases; unmatched junction bases: 16. The germline gives CDR1 SGHRS, CDR2 YFSETQ. The CDR3 totals 18 residues. The CDR3: CASSLASMTRTGRAEAFF. The CDR3 coding sequence is TGCGCCAGCAGCTTGGCCAGCATGACCCGGACAGGGAGAGCTGAAGCTTTCTTT.

The chain joins TRBV10-3 to TRBJ2-7; D is unclear. This CDR3 region has 10 residues. V was clipped by 7 bases and J by 2 bases, with 3 bases between them. From germline, CDR1 is ENHRY and CDR2 SYGVKD. CDR3 sequence (DNA): TGTGCCATCAAAGCCTACGAGCAGTACTTC. Residues: CAIKAYEQYF.